This paragraph covers one T cell receptor (beta chain) sequence. Antigen unknown. The assay was immunoSEQ multiplex PCR, and TCRdb's table has in-frame clones only and misses some. The table has tens of thousands of clones, around 86% seen once. CDR1 is GTSNPN and CDR2 is SVGIG in the germline V gene (reference sequence). J was trimmed by 5 bases and V by 5 bases; bases with no gene match: 8. The CDR3 has 14 residues. The sample comes from a study of OX40 agonist ivuxolimab in advanced cancers. On the study more broadly: Ivuxolimab was delivered to patients intravenously every 2 weeks at doses spanning 0.01 to 10 mg/kg. Patients treated during dose escalation were battling hepatocellular carcinoma, melanoma, renal cell or head and neck cancer.

Study-wide results and caveats: The CD4+ and CD8+ T cells in the blood had expanded clonally by week 6 at 0.1 to 3.0 mg/kg.

The sample in question was CD4+ or CD8+ T cells sorted from blood, obtained in a trial of the OX40 agonist ivuxolimab. The receptor comes from an adult with an advanced solid tumor such as melanoma, head and neck, liver or kidney cancer. The chain carries TRBV30 and TRBJ1-4, with TRBD1 matching over 7 bases. CDR3 sequence: CAWGRTGQNEKLFF. The CDR3 coding sequence is TGTGCCTGGGGCCGGACAGGCCAAAATGAAAAACTGTTTTTT. The full variable domain, its missing parts supplied by reference TRBV30 and TRBJ1-4, is SQTIHQWPATLVQPVGSPLSLECTVEGTSNPNLYWYRQAAGRGLQLLFYSVGIGQISSEVPQNLSASRPQDRQFILSSKKLLLSDSGFYLCAWGRTGQNEKLFFGSGTQLSVL.